Listed here are 2 T cell receptor beta chains from one sample, sequenced in a study of blood T cell repertoires in COVID-19. Method: immunoSEQ multiplex PCR; TCRdb's copy keeps in-frame clones and lacks some. Of 150,000 to 200,000 clones listed, about 86% are singletons. Sequencing was carried out using peripheral blood. These TCRs come from a man aged 55 to 70 with acute or convalescent COVID-19.

This rearrangement joins TRBV28 to TRBJ1-2, with D possibly matching TRBD1 (5 bases). This CDR3 comprises 14 residues. Germline CDR1 is MDHEN and CDR2 is SYDVKM. Between the trimmed V and J ends, which lost 2 bases and 6 bases, there was a span of 13 bases. The CDR3 loop is CASSLIVRDDGYTF. For the CDR3, the DNA is TGTGCCAGCAGTTTAATCGTCAGGGATGATGGCTACACCTTC.

This clone is a singleton in its sample. The V and J genes are TRBV5-8 and TRBJ1-1, with D possibly being TRBD1 (6 bases). Germline lookup yields CDR1 SGHTS and CDR2 YDEGEE. This CDR3 has 15 amino acids. V lost 0 bases to trimming and J lost 5 bases, with 14 bases between them. CDR3 residues: CASSLGSRGGTEAFF. DNA for the CDR3: TGTGCCAGCAGCTTGGGTAGTAGGGGGGGGACTGAAGCTTTCTTT.